This T cell receptor (beta chain) was captured by sequencing in a study of immune characterization of retroperitoneal liposarcoma. From the PCR reads, TCRdb called clonotypes with MiXCR, one entry per CDR3 protein. The top ten clones hold about a tenth of a sample with under 2,500 distinct CDR3 sequences, approximately 24% of them seen once. This CDR3 is built from 13 residues. CDR1 is SGHVS and CDR2 is FNYEAQ in the germline V gene. The sample taken for sequencing was tumor tissue. The chain uses TRBV7-6 and TRBJ2-1, with D possibly matching TRBD2 (6 bases). The J call may be wrong; the DNA end is better matched by TRBJ2-5. The origin of this receptor is a male donor with retroperitoneal liposarcoma. As DNA, the CDR3 is TGTGCCAGCAGCTTAGAGGGACTGGGGACCCAGTACTTC. This codes for CASSLEGLGTQYF.